Listed below are T cell receptor beta chains from one sample, sequenced in a study of shared clonotypes between healthy human individuals. This table comes from immunoSEQ multiplex PCR, and its TCRdb copy is limited to in-frame clones, with some not included. The sample records about 510,000 clones, almost 97% being singletons. Sequencing was done on a sample of naive CD4+ T cells sorted from blood. The receptor source for this set is a young woman in good health. The CDR3 runs from the conserved cysteine through the conserved F or W. D genes are given only for firm matches. Only some rows state a clone size, as once, few, many or a class for expanded clones.

abundance	v_gene	d_gene	j_gene	CDR3aa	CDR3nt
once	TRBV29-1	NA	TRBJ2-1	CSVETQLLNNEQFF	TGCAGCGTTGAGACCCAGCTCCTTAACAATGAGCAGTTCTTC
NA	TRBV6-4	NA	TRBJ2-7	CASSEDYNSYEQYF	TGTGCCAGCAGTGAGGATTACAACTCCTACGAGCAGTACTTC
NA	TRBV10-1	NA	TRBJ2-5	CASSESRDPNQETQYF	TGCGCCAGCAGTGAGAGCAGGGACCCAAACCAAGAGACCCAGTACTTC
NA	TRBV5-5	NA	TRBJ2-5	CASSLRGRWQETQYF	TGTGCCAGCAGCTTGCGTGGGAGGTGGCAAGAGACCCAGTACTTC
NA	TRBV7-2	NA	TRBJ2-1	CASSIGLGWIAEQFF	TGTGCCAGCAGCATTGGGCTAGGATGGATCGCGGAGCAGTTCTTC
NA	TRBV11-2	TRBD2	TRBJ2-1	CASSLVIFLGLAGDEQFF	TGTGCCAGCAGCTTAGTGATTTTTTTGGGACTAGCGGGAGATGAGCAGTTCTTC
NA	TRBV28	NA	TRBJ2-5	CASSLGARYQETQYF	TGTGCCAGCAGTTTAGGGGCCAGGTACCAAGAGACCCAGTACTTC
once	TRBV10-3	NA	TRBJ2-7	CAISGTLGPISYEQYF	TGTGCCATCAGTGGGACCTTGGGACCGATCTCCTACGAGCAGTACTTC
NA	TRBV2	TRBD2	TRBJ2-7	CASSGLAGASFEQYF	TGTGCCAGCAGTGGACTAGCGGGAGCCTCGTTCGAGCAGTACTTC
NA	TRBV27	NA	TRBJ2-5	CASSLMGRSPNQETQYF	TGTGCCAGCAGTTTAATGGGCAGGAGCCCCAACCAAGAGACCCAGTACTTC
NA	TRBV27	TRBD2	TRBJ2-5	CASSSTSGRDWETQYF	TGTGCCAGCAGTTCCACTAGCGGGAGGGATTGGGAGACCCAGTACTTC
once	TRBV10-1	TRBD1	TRBJ2-3	CASSERQGADTQYF	TGCGCCAGCAGTGAGCGACAGGGCGCAGATACGCAGTATTTT
NA	TRBV9	TRBD2	TRBJ2-5	CASPGLAGAPTGETQYF	TGTGCCAGCCCGGGACTAGCGGGAGCCCCGACGGGGGAGACCCAGTACTTC
NA	TRBV9	TRBD2	TRBJ2-7	CASSVGLAYEQYF	TGTGCCAGCAGCGTGGGACTAGCGTACGAGCAGTACTTC
NA	TRBV28	NA	TRBJ2-7	CASSPRGGGYSSYEQYF	TGTGCCAGCAGTCCCCGTGGAGGGGGCTACAGCTCCTACGAGCAGTACTTC
NA	TRBV2	NA	TRBJ2-1	CASSYWDTRDYNEQFF	TGTGCCAGCAGTTATTGGGACACCCGAGACTACAATGAGCAGTTCTTC
NA	TRBV6-1	NA	TRBJ1-5	CASHAGKNQPQHF	TGTGCCAGCCATGCAGGGAAAAATCAGCCCCAGCATTTT
NA	TRBV6-6	TRBD2	TRBJ2-1	CASSYHRLAVFNEQFF	TGTGCCAGCAGTTACCATAGGCTAGCGGTATTCAATGAGCAGTTCTTC
NA	TRBV29-1	NA	TRBJ2-3	CSAGGPSGDTQYF	TGCAGCGCTGGGGGACCAAGCGGAGATACGCAGTATTTT
NA	TRBV15	NA	TRBJ1-5	CATSRDPTENQPQHF	TGTGCCACCAGCAGAGATCCGACAGAAAATCAGCCCCAGCATTTT
NA	TRBV28	NA	TRBJ1-5	CASSSPTAYSNQPQHF	TGTGCCAGCAGCTCCCCTACAGCGTATAGCAATCAGCCCCAGCATTTT
NA	TRBV19	NA	TRBJ2-3	CASTQREFDTQYF	TGTGCCAGTACGCAACGGGAGTTTGATACGCAGTATTTT
once	TRBV4-1	NA	TRBJ1-5	CASSQSELSRHSNQPQHF	TGCGCCAGCAGCCAATCTGAATTGAGCAGACATAGCAATCAGCCCCAGCATTTT
NA	TRBV11-2	TRBD1	TRBJ2-7	CASSPQGQGVSYEQYF	TGTGCCAGCAGCCCGCAGGGCCAGGGGGTTTCCTACGAGCAGTACTTC
NA	TRBV28	TRBD2	TRBJ2-1	CASMVLAGLNDEQFF	TGTGCCAGTATGGTACTAGCGGGACTCAACGATGAGCAGTTCTTC
NA	TRBV19	NA	TRBJ1-4	CASRPTGHNNEKLFF	TGTGCCAGTAGGCCCACGGGACACAATAATGAAAAACTGTTTTTT
NA	TRBV25-1	NA	TRBJ2-3	CASSAKKHGDTQYF	TGTGCCAGCAGTGCCAAAAAGCACGGAGATACGCAGTATTTT
NA	TRBV28	NA	TRBJ1-5	CASSSPENQPQHF	TGTGCCAGCAGTTCTCCAGAGAATCAGCCCCAGCATTTT
NA	TRBV10-3	NA	TRBJ2-3	CAISESPDTQYF	TGTGCCATCAGTGAGTCCCCAGATACGCAGTATTTT
NA	TRBV6-1	NA	TRBJ2-5	CATYKGETQYF	TGTGCCACTTATAAAGGGGAGACCCAGTACTTC
NA	TRBV6-1	NA	TRBJ2-7	CASSEGQAYSYEQYF	TGTGCCAGCAGTGAAGGACAGGCTTACTCCTACGAGCAGTACTTC
NA	TRBV4-1	NA	TRBJ2-7	CASSQDLEGRSYEQYF	TGCGCCAGCAGCCAAGACCTAGAGGGGAGGTCCTACGAGCAGTACTTC
NA	TRBV13	NA	TRBJ2-7	CASSPTRGPNEQYF	TGTGCCAGCAGCCCCACGCGAGGGCCTAACGAGCAGTACTTC
NA	TRBV5-4	TRBD2	TRBJ2-3	CASSRTGAGAQAGGTDTQYF	TGTGCCAGCAGCCGAACCGGAGCGGGAGCCCAAGCGGGAGGCACAGATACGCAGTATTTT
NA	TRBV20-1	NA	TRBJ2-1	CSVAPGNEQFF	TGCAGTGTAGCGCCCGGCAATGAGCAGTTCTTC
NA	TRBV7-6	NA	TRBJ1-1	CASSSRQAPGTEAFF	TGTGCCAGCAGCTCGAGACAGGCCCCGGGGACTGAAGCTTTCTTT
NA	TRBV19	NA	TRBJ1-6	CASRTDAYNSPLHF	TGTGCCAGTAGGACCGACGCCTATAATTCACCCCTCCACTTT
NA	TRBV6-6	TRBD1	TRBJ1-4	CASSQGTEDEKLFF	TGTGCCAGCAGTCAAGGGACAGAGGATGAAAAACTGTTTTTT
NA	TRBV4-1	NA	TRBJ1-1	CASSQTGTVNTEAFF	TGCGCCAGCAGCCAGACCGGGACCGTGAACACTGAAGCTTTCTTT
NA	TRBV19	NA	TRBJ1-2	CASTPTSVNYGYTF	TGTGCCAGTACCCCGACATCAGTTAACTATGGCTACACCTTC
NA	TRBV5-1	NA	TRBJ2-5	CASSLAGAQETQYF	TGCGCCAGCAGCTTGGCGGGAGCCCAAGAGACCCAGTACTTC
NA	TRBV27	TRBD1	TRBJ2-1	CASSQTRDSYNEQFF	TGTGCCAGCAGTCAAACCCGGGACAGCTACAATGAGCAGTTCTTC
NA	TRBV6-1	TRBD2	TRBJ2-7	CASSEPRGGRGEQYF	TGTGCCAGCAGTGAACCCCGGGGGGGGCGAGGCGAGCAGTACTTC
NA	TRBV6-1	TRBD1	TRBJ2-5	CASSGTGWGETQYF	TGTGCCAGCAGCGGGACAGGGTGGGGTGAGACCCAGTACTTC
once	TRBV28	TRBD2	TRBJ2-3	CASSLLAGPVSQYF	TGTGCCAGCAGTCTTCTAGCGGGCCCGGTTTCGCAGTATTTT